This entry lists 18 T cell receptor beta chains sequenced from one sample in a study of cytomegalovirus exposure and HLA in healthy donors. Sequencing used immunoSEQ multiplex PCR; TCRdb keeps in-frame clones, though not all of them. Counted here are about 310,000 clones, around 90% occurring once; the ten biggest clones make up more than 0.95%. Material for sequencing was PBMCs. The source of these receptors is a man aged 25 to 40 in good health and CMV-seronegative.

The chain has TRBV5-5 and TRBJ2-7; 11 positions match TRBD2. This CDR3 has 17 amino acids. The germline CDR1 and CDR2 sequences are SGHKS and YYEKEE (reference sequence). V trimming: 1 base; J trimming: 2 bases; junction bases outside the gene matches: 8. CDR3 sequence reads: CASSLSLAGGSAYEQYF. The CDR3 nucleotides are TGTGCCAGCAGCTTGAGTCTAGCGGGGGGATCTGCCTACGAGCAGTACTTC.

V is TRBV6-5 and J is TRBJ1-2; D gene unclear. Germline V gene data show CDR1 as MNHEY and CDR2 as SVGAGI. This CDR3 comprises 14 residues. Trimming pared 2 bases from V and 8 bases from J, leaving 15 bases between. The CDR3 sequence is CASSYMADPSGYTF. CDR3 nucleotide sequence: TGTGCCAGCAGTTACATGGCGGATCCCTCGGGCTACACCTTC.

The chain links TRBV2 to TRBJ1-1, with D perhaps TRBD1 (5 bases). V was shortened by 6 bases and J by 0 bases, with 11 bases between the two germline ends. The CDR3 has 14 residues. The V gene's germline CDR1 is SNHLY and CDR2 FYNNEI. The CDR3: CASSDEQVNTEAFF. The DNA of the CDR3 is TGTGCCAGCAGCGACGAACAGGTGAACACTGAAGCTTTCTTT.

The chain combines TRBV9 with TRBJ2-7; the D gene is possibly TRBD1 (6 bases). Germline V gene sequence: CDR1 SGDLS, CDR2 YYNGEE. The CDR3 length is 14 residues. Trimming removed 1 base at V and 2 bases at J, with 10 bases between. As DNA, the CDR3 is TGTGCCAGCAGCGTACAGGGGCAAACCTACGAGCAGTACTTC. This sequence encodes CASSVQGQTYEQYF.

This clone was counted between two and nine times. The V gene is TRBV27, the J gene TRBJ1-6; 9 nucleotides agree with TRBD1. The CDR3 totals 16 residues. After removal of 2 bases from V and 7 bases from J, the junction contained 6 bases not matched to a gene. CDR1 is MNHEY, CDR2 SMNVEV, per germline (reference sequence). DNA of the CDR3: TGTGCCAGCAGTTTAGGGACAGGGAGTCGGAATTCACCCCTCCACTTT. This encodes CASSLGTGSRNSPLHF.

On this clone itself: Other nucleotide sequences from this sample produce the same CDR3. The chain has TRBV18 and TRBJ1-2; a possible D gene is TRBD1 (6 bases). In germline, CDR1 is KGHSH, CDR2 LQKENI. Between the trimmed V and J ends, which lost 3 bases and 2 bases, there was a span of 7 bases. The length of the CDR3 is 13 residues. The CDR3 coding sequence is TGTGCCAGCTCACCCGACAGGAACTATGGCTACACCTTC. Amino acids: CASSPDRNYGYTF.

This clone appeared a few times. V usage is TRBV30 and J usage is TRBJ1-5; 7 nucleotides line up with TRBD1. The J segment lost 2 bases and the V segment lost 2 bases, leaving 3 bases of the junction unmatched. CDR3 length: 14 amino acids. Germline V lookup: CDR1 GTSNPN, CDR2 SVGIG (reference sequence). The CDR3: CAWSPDRGNQPQHF. The DNA for the CDR3 is TGTGCCTGGAGTCCCGACAGGGGCAATCAGCCCCAGCATTTT.

This CDR3 is CASSPRKVTEAFF. The CDR3 nucleotides read TGTGCCAGCAGCCCTAGAAAGGTCACTGAAGCTTTCTTT. The rearrangement joins TRBV7-8 to TRBJ1-1; D is uncertain. This CDR3 is built from 13 residues. Germline V gene lookup returns CDR1 SGHVS and CDR2 FQNEAQ. The ends were cut back, 5 bases at V and 4 bases at J, with 11 bases in the middle.

The rearrangement uses TRBV7-6 and TRBJ2-7, with a tentative D call TRBD2 (6 bases). Germline V gene sequence: CDR1 SGHVS, CDR2 FNYEAQ. Trimming left V 0 bases short and J 3 bases short, with 9 bases between. This CDR3 contains 14 residues. CDR3 loop: CASSLAGLGYEQYF. DNA for the CDR3: TGTGCCAGCAGCTTAGCGGGACTGGGCTACGAGCAGTACTTC.

CDR3: CATGDRRYSPLHF. The CDR3 DNA is TGTGCCACCGGGGACAGGCGGTATTCACCCCTCCACTTT. The chain couples TRBV15 to TRBJ1-6; 8 bases match TRBD1. Germline V gene sequence: CDR1 LNHNV, CDR2 YYDKDF (reference sequence). The CDR3 contains 13 residues. V dropped 8 bases and J dropped 8; count of bases not matched to a gene: 5.

The chain couples TRBV6-4 to TRBJ1-4; D is ambiguous. This CDR3 has 13 residues. Germline V gene sequence: CDR1 MRHNA, CDR2 SNTAGT. V gave up 7 bases and J gave up 6 bases, with 12 bases separating them. CDR3 region: CASMRGRDEKLFF. In nucleotides, the CDR3 is TGTGCCAGCATGAGAGGGAGGGATGAAAAACTGTTTTTT.

As to this clone: Other DNA sequences from this sample encode an identical CDR3 as well. The CDR3 spells CASSGTGTLEQYF. The CDR3 DNA reads TGTGCCAGCAGCGGAACCGGGACACTCGAGCAGTACTTC. V usage is TRBV6-5 and J usage is TRBJ2-7; perhaps TRBD1 as D (6 bases). The germline V and J ends were trimmed by 6 bases and 6 bases, with 15 bases remaining between them. CDR3 length equals 13 residues. Germline V gives CDR1 MNHEY, CDR2 SVGAGI.

J is TRBJ1-2 and V is TRBV6-1; 7 bases align to TRBD1. CDR1 MNHNS and CDR2 SASEGT come from the germline V gene. J lost 8 bases, V lost 8 bases, and 8 bases had no gene match. This CDR3 region has 12 residues. Written as DNA, the CDR3 is TGTGCCAGCGTCACTAACAGGGGCGGCTACACCTTC. This encodes CASVTNRGGYTF.

The chain links TRBV5-6 to TRBJ2-7; 7 bases match TRBD1. With 4 bases clipped from V and 2 bases from J, the junction kept 6 bases outside the gene matches. The germline V gene has CDR1 SGHDT and CDR2 YYEEEE. CDR3 length equals 14 residues. CDR3 in DNA: TGTGCCAGCAGCCCATGGACAGGCCCCTACGAGCAGTACTTC. It is translated as CASSPWTGPYEQYF.

The chain joins TRBV7-9 to TRBJ2-5, with 9 bases matching TRBD1. The CDR3 contains 16 residues. With 2 bases clipped from V and 6 bases from J, the junction kept 10 bases outside the gene matches. CDR1 SEHNR and CDR2 FQNEAQ come from the germline V gene (reference sequence). The CDR3 bases are TGTGCCAGCAGCTTACCATTCCGGGGACAGGGACAGACCCAGTACTTC. It encodes CASSLPFRGQGQTQYF.

The chain joins TRBV10-3 to TRBJ1-1; D is unclear. CDR3 length: 14 residues. Germline V gene lookup returns CDR1 ENHRY and CDR2 SYGVKD. V lost 2 bases and J 2 bases, leaving 9 bases between the germline ends. The CDR3 spells CAISEGGVNTEAFF. As DNA, the CDR3 is TGTGCCATCAGTGAGGGCGGGGTCAACACTGAAGCTTTCTTT.

This rearrangement joins TRBV12-5 to TRBJ2-7; D might be TRBD2 (7 bases). Germline loops: CDR1 LGHNT, CDR2 FRNRAP. V lost 7 bases and J 2 bases, leaving 12 bases between the germline ends. The CDR3 has 13 residues. CDR3 sequence reads: CASALGGAYEQYF. The CDR3 region has the DNA TGTGCTAGTGCCTTAGGGGGGGCCTACGAGCAGTACTTC.

CDR3 protein: CAWSVLGANQPQHF. CDR3 DNA sequence: TGTGCCTGGAGTGTCTTGGGCGCCAATCAGCCCCAGCATTTT. The V and J genes are TRBV30 and TRBJ1-5; the D is unclear. The CDR3 is 14 amino acids. CDR1 and CDR2 (germline): GTSNPN, SVGIG (reference sequence). With 0 bases removed from V and 3 bases from J, the gap between germline ends came to 9 bases. The full variable domain, completed using reference TRBV30 and TRBJ1-5, is SQTIHQWPATLVQPVGSPLSLECTVEGTSNPNLYWYRQAAGRGLQLLFYSVGIGQISSEVPQNLSASRPQDRQFILSSKKLLLSDSGFYLCAWSVLGANQPQHFGDGTRLSIL.